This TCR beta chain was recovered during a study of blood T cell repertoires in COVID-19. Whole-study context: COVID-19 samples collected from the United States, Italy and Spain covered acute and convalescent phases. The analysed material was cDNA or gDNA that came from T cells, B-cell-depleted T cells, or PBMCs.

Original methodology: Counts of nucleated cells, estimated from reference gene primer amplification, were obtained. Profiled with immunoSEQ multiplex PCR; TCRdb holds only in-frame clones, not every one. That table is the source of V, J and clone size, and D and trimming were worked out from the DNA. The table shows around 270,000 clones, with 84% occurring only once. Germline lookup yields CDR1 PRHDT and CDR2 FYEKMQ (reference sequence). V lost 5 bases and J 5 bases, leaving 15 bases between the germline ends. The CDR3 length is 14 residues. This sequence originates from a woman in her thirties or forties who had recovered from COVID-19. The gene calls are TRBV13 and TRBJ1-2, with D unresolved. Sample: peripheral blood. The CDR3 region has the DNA TGTGCCAGCAGCAAAAGGTCGGGATGGTATGGCTACACCTTC. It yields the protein CASSKRSGWYGYTF.